These 17 T cell receptor beta chains came from one sample sequenced in a study of blood T cell repertoires in COVID-19. Data came from immunoSEQ multiplex PCR; TCRdb stores just in-frame clones and leaves some out. The table lists 450,000 to 500,000 clones, around 85% of them singletons. The sample was PBMCs or T cells enriched from blood (not recorded which). Every receptor here comes from a woman aged 60 to 75 who had recovered from COVID-19.

This chain connects TRBV5-8 to TRBJ2-7; 10 nucleotides agree with TRBD1. There are 15 residues in the CDR3. After removal of 3 bases from V and 6 bases from J, the junction contained 9 bases not matched to a gene. Germline V gene lookup returns CDR1 SGHTS and CDR2 YDEGEE. For the CDR3, the DNA is TGTGCCAGCAGCTACCCGGGACAGGGGTACCTCGAGCAGTACGTC. The encoded protein is CASSYPGQGYLEQYV.

This chain connects TRBV2 to TRBJ1-1; D not certain. Germline V gene data show CDR1 as SNHLY and CDR2 as FYNNEI. There are 14 residues in the CDR3. Trimming removed 5 bases from V and 2 bases from J, with 12 bases in between. CDR3 sequence (DNA): TGTGCCAGCAGTTTTGTGGCGGCTAACACTGAAGCTTTCTTT. It encodes CASSFVAANTEAFF.

CDR3 region: CASGLVQLGGAEAFF. As DNA, the CDR3 is TGTGCTAGTGGTTTGGTACAATTAGGGGGAGCTGAAGCTTTCTTT. The rearrangement uses TRBV12-5 and TRBJ1-1; the D gene is possibly TRBD1 (6 bases). CDR3 length equals 15 residues. The germline V gene has CDR1 LGHNT and CDR2 FRNRAP. Trimming cost V 0 bases and J 6 bases, with 14 bases left between them. Drawing the rest from reference TRBV12-5 and TRBJ1-1, the complete variable domain is DARVTQTPRHKVTEMGQEVTMRCQPILGHNTVFWYRQTMMQGLELLAYFRNRAPLDDSGMPKDRFSAEMPDATLATLKIQPSEPRDSAVYFCASGLVQLGGAEAFFGQGTRLTVV.

This clone was seen a single time. The J gene is TRBJ2-3, the V gene TRBV11-2, with D tentatively TRBD1 (6 bases). In germline, CDR1 is SGHAT, CDR2 FQNNGV. V was shortened by 0 bases and J by 8 bases, with 15 bases between the two germline ends. CDR3 length equals 15 residues. The DNA for the CDR3 is TGTGCCAGCAGCTTAGATCCCTGGGGGCGAGCTACGCAGTATTTT. Its protein is CASSLDPWGRATQYF. Supplemented by reference TRBV11-2 and TRBJ2-3, the full variable domain reads EAGVAQSPRYKIIEKRQSVAFWCNPISGHATLYWYQQILGQGPKLLIQFQNNGVVDDSQLPKDRFSAERLKGVDSTLKIQPAKLEDSAVYLCASSLDPWGRATQYFGPGTRLTVL.

The gene calls are TRBV6-2 or TRBV6-3 and TRBJ1-2; TRBD1 agrees at 12 bases. V was pared by 0 bases and J by 2 bases, with 1 base of the junction left unmatched. Germline assignment: CDR1 MNHEY and CDR2 SVGEGT. The length of the CDR3 is 16 residues. The DNA for the CDR3 is TGTGCCAGCAGTTACTCGGGACAGGGGGCGAACTATGGCTACACCTTC. It yields the protein CASSYSGQGANYGYTF.

The chain couples TRBV10-3 to TRBJ2-5; 10 bases line up with TRBD1. Germline values: CDR1 ENHRY, CDR2 SYGVKD. CDR3 size: 15 residues. J lost 4 bases, V lost 2 bases, and 4 bases had no gene match. The CDR3 sequence: CAISEPGTGVETQYF. The CDR3 DNA follows: TGTGCCATCAGTGAGCCAGGGACAGGGGTAGAGACCCAGTACTTC.

The rearrangement joins TRBV11-2 to TRBJ2-1; TRBD2 might be the D (5 bases). The V and J ends lost 3 bases and 4 bases respectively, with 7 bases between them. The CDR3 totals 13 residues. CDR1 and CDR2 from the germline V gene are SGHAT and FQNNGV. This CDR3 is CASSLGVYNEQFF. DNA for the CDR3: TGTGCCAGCAGCTTGGGAGTTTACAATGAGCAGTTCTTC.

The chain joins TRBV4-1 to TRBJ1-1, with a tentative D call TRBD1 (5 bases). The CDR3 is made up of 14 amino acids. The germline V and J ends were trimmed by 1 base and 10 bases, with 16 bases remaining between them. CDR1 is MGHRA and CDR2 is YSYEKL in the germline V gene. The CDR3 DNA sequence: TGCGCCAGCAGCCAAGGGAGGGACCCTCTTACAGCTTTCTTT. Its protein product is CASSQGRDPLTAFF.

This clone was picked up one time. The rearrangement uses TRBV19 and TRBJ2-1; TRBD2 agrees at 8 bases. The germline V gene has CDR1 LNHDA and CDR2 SQIVND (reference sequence). The CDR3 length is 14 residues. V lost 1 base and J lost 10; bases outside the gene matches: 6. CDR3 nucleotide sequence: TGTGCCAGTAGTATAGTTTCGGCTAGCGGGGAGCAGTTCTTC. Amino acids: CASSIVSASGEQFF. Full variable domain (rest looked up from reference TRBV19 and TRBJ2-1): DGGITQSPKYLFRKEGQNVTLSCEQNLNHDAMYWYRQDPGQGLRLIYYSQIVNDFQKGDIAEGYSVSREKKESFPLTVTSAQKNPTAFYLCASSIVSASGEQFFGPGTRLTVL.

The CDR3 nucleotides read TGTGCCAGCAGCGGCGCCCCTAGGGAGTTAAACACCGGGGAGCTGTTTTTT. It codes for CASSGAPRELNTGELFF. The rearrangement joins TRBV9 to TRBJ2-2; TRBD2 might be the D (5 bases). The CDR3 spans 17 residues. Between the trimmed V and J ends, which lost 3 bases and 2 bases, there was a span of 17 bases. The V gene's germline CDR1 is SGDLS and CDR2 YYNGEE.

The chain carries TRBV3-1 (or the pseudogene TRBV3-2) and TRBJ2-1, with a weak D call TRBD1 (5 bases). This CDR3 spans 13 amino acids. Trimming pared 4 bases from V and 3 bases from J, leaving 7 bases between. Germline assignment: CDR1 LGHDT and CDR2 YNNKEL (reference sequence). This CDR3 reads CASSPDSYNEQFF. CDR3 sequence (DNA): TGTGCCAGCAGCCCCGACAGCTACAATGAGCAGTTCTTC.

The chain recombines TRBV6-5 with TRBJ2-1, with TRBD1 matching 7 bases. This CDR3 is built from 15 residues. Trimming cost V 2 bases and J 2 bases; bases outside gene matches: 3. Germline V CDR1 and CDR2: MNHEY, SVGAGI. CDR3 loop: CASSYVQGAYNEQFF. Here the CDR3 DNA reads TGTGCCAGCAGTTACGTTCAGGGGGCCTACAATGAGCAGTTCTTC.

The chain has TRBV2 and TRBJ2-7; D uncertain. The CDR3 sequence is 14 residues long. Germline V gives CDR1 SNHLY, CDR2 FYNNEI. V was trimmed by 3 bases and J by 0 bases, leaving 9 bases between them. The CDR3 DNA is TGTGCCAGCAGTGACGACTCTAGCTCCTACGAGCAGTACTTC. This translates into CASSDDSSSYEQYF. The full variable domain, with the rest looked up from reference TRBV2 and TRBJ2-7, is EPEVTQTPSHQVTQMGQEVILRCVPISNHLYFYWYRQILGQKVEFLVSFYNNEISEKSEIFDDQFSVERPDGSNFTLKIRSTKLEDSAMYFCASSDDSSSYEQYFGPGTRLTVT.

This rearrangement joins TRBV4-1 to TRBJ2-4; 8 bases line up with TRBD1. V dropped 4 bases and J dropped 2; count of bases not matched to a gene: 4. CDR3 length: 15 amino acids. Germline V gives CDR1 MGHRA, CDR2 YSYEKL. CDR3 in DNA: TGCGCCAGCAGCCCCGACAGGGGAACCAAAAACATTCAGTACTTC. This sequence encodes CASSPDRGTKNIQYF.

The J gene is TRBJ1-5, the V gene TRBV25-1, with D possibly matching TRBD1 (6 bases). This CDR3 is built from 15 residues. Per the germline V gene, CDR1 is MGHDK and CDR2 is SYGVNS. Trimming removed 2 bases from V and 3 bases from J, with 11 bases in between. CDR3 protein: CASSERGQNNQPQHF. As DNA, the CDR3 is TGTGCCAGCAGTGAAAGAGGACAGAACAATCAGCCCCAGCATTTT.

The chain employs TRBV12-5 and TRBJ1-2, with 8 bases matching TRBD1. The CDR3 spans 16 residues. Germline CDR1 and CDR2: LGHNT and FRNRAP. V shed 3 bases, J shed 5 bases, and the junction held 11 bases outside the gene matches. The CDR3 here is CASGFTPDRGGYGYTF. Written as DNA, the CDR3 is TGTGCTAGTGGTTTTACCCCCGACAGGGGAGGATATGGCTACACCTTC.

This clone was recorded once. This rearrangement joins TRBV2 to TRBJ1-5; TRBD1 might be the D (6 bases). The V gene lost 3 bases and the J gene lost 3 bases, with 15 bases spanning the gap. The CDR3 runs 16 residues. Germline CDR1 reads SNHLY; CDR2 reads FYNNEI. The CDR3 region is CASSDGGGPINQPQHF. CDR3 DNA: TGTGCCAGCAGTGACGGGGGGGGGCCTATCAATCAGCCCCAGCATTTT.